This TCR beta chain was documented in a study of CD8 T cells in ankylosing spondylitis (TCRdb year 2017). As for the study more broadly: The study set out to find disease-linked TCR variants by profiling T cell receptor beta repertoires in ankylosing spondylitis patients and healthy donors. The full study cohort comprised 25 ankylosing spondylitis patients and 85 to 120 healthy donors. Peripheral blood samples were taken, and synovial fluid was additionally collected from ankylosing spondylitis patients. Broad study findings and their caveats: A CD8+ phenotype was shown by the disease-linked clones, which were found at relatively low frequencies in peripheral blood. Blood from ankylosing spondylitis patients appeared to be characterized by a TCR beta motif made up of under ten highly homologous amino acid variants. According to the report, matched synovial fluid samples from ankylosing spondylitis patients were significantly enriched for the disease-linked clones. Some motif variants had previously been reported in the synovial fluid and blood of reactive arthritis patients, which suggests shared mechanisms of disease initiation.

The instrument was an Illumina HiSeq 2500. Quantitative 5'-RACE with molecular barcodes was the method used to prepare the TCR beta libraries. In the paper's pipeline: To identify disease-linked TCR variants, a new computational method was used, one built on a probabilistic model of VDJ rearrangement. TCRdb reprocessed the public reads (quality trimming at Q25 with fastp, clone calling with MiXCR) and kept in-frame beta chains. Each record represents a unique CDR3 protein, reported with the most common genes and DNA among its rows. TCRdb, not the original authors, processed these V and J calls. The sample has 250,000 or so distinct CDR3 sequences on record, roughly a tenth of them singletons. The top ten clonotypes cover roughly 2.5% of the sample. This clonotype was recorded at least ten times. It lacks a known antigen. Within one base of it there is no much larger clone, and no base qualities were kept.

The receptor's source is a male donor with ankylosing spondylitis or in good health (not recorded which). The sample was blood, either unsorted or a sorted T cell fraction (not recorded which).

Here the CDR3 is given as CASSHLQGGLLHEQYF. The DNA reads TGTGCCAGCAGCCATTTACAGGGGGGGCTGCTACACGAGCAGTACTTC. The chain was built from TRBV12-3 or TRBV12-4 and TRBJ2-7, and TRBD1 may be the D gene, going by 8 matching bases. From its cysteine to its phenylalanine, the CDR3 spans 16 amino acids. Of all the DNA, just the CDR3 is kept, 48 bases in frame from base 1. V loses 6 bases of germline sequence and J loses 5 bases, and the interval between the two ends is 23 bases.